This is a list of T cell receptor beta chains from one sample in a study of memory CD4+ T cells and cytomegalovirus serostatus. Only in-frame clones appear in the TCRdb table, and some are missing; sequencing was by immunoSEQ multiplex PCR. The repertoire has 35,000 to 45,000 clones, roughly 80% of them found once; the top ten carry approximately 0.79%. Sequenced sample: memory CD4+ T cells from blood. The receptors come from an adult in good health and CMV-seronegative. CDR3s include the opening cysteine and the closing phenylalanine or tryptophan. A D gene is named only where the DNA matches it firmly. Not every row has a clone size; where given, it reads once, few, many or a size class.

v_gene,j_gene,abundance,d_gene,CDR3aa,CDR3nt
TRBV2,TRBJ2-1,.,.,CASTTGRDEQFF,TGTGCCAGCACGACAGGGAGGGATGAGCAGTTCTTC
TRBV5-8,TRBJ2-7,.,TRBD1,CASHRGQTYEQYF,TGTGCCAGCCACCGGGGACAGACCTACGAGCAGTACTTC
TRBV14,TRBJ1-2,few,.,CASSQKGAGGYTF,TGTGCCAGCAGCCAAAAAGGGGCGGGCGGCTACACCTTC
TRBV30,TRBJ1-2,.,.,CAWSSGGGPYGYTF,TGTGCCTGGAGTTCCGGCGGAGGGCCCTATGGCTACACCTTC
TRBV7-2,TRBJ2-4,.,TRBD1,CASSRLTGTVESF,TGTGCCAGCAGCCGATTGACCGGGACAGTCGAGTCCTTC
TRBV4-3,TRBJ2-7,.,TRBD1,CASSQRQGGSYEQYF,TGCGCCAGCAGCCAACGACAGGGTGGTTCCTACGAGCAGTACTTC
TRBV7-8,TRBJ2-6,.,TRBD1,CASSSTNGQGGSGANVLTF,TGTGCCAGCAGCTCTACAAACGGACAGGGCGGCTCTGGGGCCAACGTCCTGACTTTC
TRBV6-5,TRBJ1-2,.,.,CASRGIYGYTF,TGTGCCAGCAGGGGGATCTATGGCTACACCTTC
TRBV6-1,TRBJ2-4,.,TRBD2,CASNRGTRQNIQYF,TGTGCCAGCAATAGGGGGACTAGGCAAAACATTCAGTACTTC
TRBV7-6,TRBJ2-3,.,.,CASGYPTDTQYF,TGTGCCAGCGGATACCCCACAGATACGCAGTATTTT
TRBV6-6,TRBJ1-2,.,.,CASRYNYRDGYGYTF,TGTGCCAGCAGATACAATTACCGGGACGGCTATGGCTACACCTTC
TRBV19,TRBJ1-2,.,.,CASRIGGLESYGYTF,TGTGCCAGTAGAATTGGGGGGCTTGAATCCTATGGCTACACCTTC
TRBV6-5,TRBJ2-7,.,.,CASSLRGLTHEQYF,TGTGCCAGCAGTCTACGCGGGCTCACCCACGAGCAGTACTTC
TRBV2,TRBJ1-6,.,TRBD1,CASSETGDSPLHF,TGTGCCAGCAGTGAAACAGGGGATTCACCCCTCCACTTT
TRBV20-1,TRBJ1-1,few,.,CSASMGFGAFF,TGCAGTGCTAGTATGGGTTTCGGAGCTTTCTTT
TRBV5-1,TRBJ2-5,.,TRBD2,CASSFGTSGGQETQYF,TGCGCCAGCAGCTTTGGGACTAGCGGGGGGCAGGAGACCCAGTACTTC
TRBV7-9,TRBJ2-3,.,TRBD2,CASSLVSGGLTDTQYF,TGTGCCAGCAGCTTAGTTAGCGGGGGCCTCACAGATACGCAGTATTTT
TRBV7-2,TRBJ1-5,.,.,CASSLGRRGGSDQPQHF,TGTGCCAGCAGCTTAGGGAGGAGGGGGGGCTCGGATCAGCCCCAGCATTTT
TRBV15,TRBJ2-5,few,.,CATSTGTQAETQYF,TGTGCCACCAGCACAGGGACTCAGGCAGAGACCCAGTACTTC
TRBV6-5,TRBJ1-6,.,.,CASSYRDWDSPLHF,TGTGCCAGCAGTTACCGGGACTGGGATTCACCCCTCCACTTT
TRBV30,TRBJ1-1,.,TRBD1,CAWGQGRNTEAFF,TGTGCCTGGGGACAGGGCCGGAACACTGAAGCTTTCTTT
TRBV6-1,TRBJ1-6,.,.,CASSEIGGRNSPLHF,TGTGCCAGCAGTGAGATCGGAGGTCGGAATTCACCCCTCCACTTT
TRBV5-1,TRBJ1-4,.,.,CASREGQLNEKLFF,TGCGCCAGCAGGGAAGGACAGCTTAATGAAAAACTGTTTTTT
TRBV29-1,TRBJ2-5,.,.,CSVVGLPDQETQYF,TGCAGCGTTGTAGGGTTGCCCGATCAAGAGACCCAGTACTTC
TRBV15,TRBJ2-5,.,.,CATSHPPQETQYF,TGTGCCACCAGCCACCCCCCTCAAGAGACCCAGTACTTC
TRBV6-1,TRBJ1-1,.,TRBD1,CASSYGDRYTEAFF,TGTGCCAGCAGTTATGGGGACAGATACACTGAAGCTTTCTTT
TRBV10-3,TRBJ1-3,.,.,CATQPGGSGNTIYF,TGTGCCACCCAGCCGGGGGGGAGTGGAAACACCATATATTTT
TRBV6-5,TRBJ1-1,.,.,CASRRPEGTEAFF,TGTGCCAGCAGGCGTCCCGAAGGAACTGAAGCTTTCTTT
TRBV2,TRBJ1-5,.,TRBD1,CASSGGTGGTDIQPQHF,TGTGCCAGCAGTGGGGGGACAGGTGGAACGGACATTCAGCCCCAGCATTTT
TRBV9,TRBJ1-1,.,.,CASSVGPGTAEAFF,TGTGCCAGCAGCGTAGGGCCAGGGACCGCTGAAGCTTTCTTT
TRBV12-5,TRBJ2-7,.,.,CASGFGGAASYEQYF,TGTGCTAGTGGTTTTGGTGGGGCGGCCTCCTACGAGCAGTACTTC
TRBV9,TRBJ2-1,.,.,CASSVEWISYNEQFF,TGTGCCAGCAGCGTAGAGTGGATTTCCTACAATGAGCAGTTCTTC
TRBV11-2,TRBJ1-1,few,.,CASSSSDTEAFF,TGTGCCAGCAGCTCGAGTGATACTGAAGCTTTCTTT